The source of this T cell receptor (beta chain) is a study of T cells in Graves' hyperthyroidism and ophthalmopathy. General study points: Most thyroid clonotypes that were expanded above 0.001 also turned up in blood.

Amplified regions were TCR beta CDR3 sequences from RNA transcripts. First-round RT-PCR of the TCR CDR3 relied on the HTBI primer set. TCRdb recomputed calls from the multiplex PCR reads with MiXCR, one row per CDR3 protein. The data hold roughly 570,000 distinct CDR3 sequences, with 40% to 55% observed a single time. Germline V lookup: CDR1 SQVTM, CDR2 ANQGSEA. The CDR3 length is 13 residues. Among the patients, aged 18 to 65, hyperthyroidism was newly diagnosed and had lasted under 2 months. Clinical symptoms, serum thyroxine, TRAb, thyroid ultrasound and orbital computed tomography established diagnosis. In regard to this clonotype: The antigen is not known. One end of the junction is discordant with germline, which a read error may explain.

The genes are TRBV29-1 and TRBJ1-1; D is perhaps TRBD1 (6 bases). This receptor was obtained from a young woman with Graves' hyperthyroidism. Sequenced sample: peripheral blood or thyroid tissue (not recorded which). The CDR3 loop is CSVDGETGTEAYF. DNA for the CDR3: TGCAGCGTCGACGGGGAGACAGGCACTGAAGCTTACTTT.